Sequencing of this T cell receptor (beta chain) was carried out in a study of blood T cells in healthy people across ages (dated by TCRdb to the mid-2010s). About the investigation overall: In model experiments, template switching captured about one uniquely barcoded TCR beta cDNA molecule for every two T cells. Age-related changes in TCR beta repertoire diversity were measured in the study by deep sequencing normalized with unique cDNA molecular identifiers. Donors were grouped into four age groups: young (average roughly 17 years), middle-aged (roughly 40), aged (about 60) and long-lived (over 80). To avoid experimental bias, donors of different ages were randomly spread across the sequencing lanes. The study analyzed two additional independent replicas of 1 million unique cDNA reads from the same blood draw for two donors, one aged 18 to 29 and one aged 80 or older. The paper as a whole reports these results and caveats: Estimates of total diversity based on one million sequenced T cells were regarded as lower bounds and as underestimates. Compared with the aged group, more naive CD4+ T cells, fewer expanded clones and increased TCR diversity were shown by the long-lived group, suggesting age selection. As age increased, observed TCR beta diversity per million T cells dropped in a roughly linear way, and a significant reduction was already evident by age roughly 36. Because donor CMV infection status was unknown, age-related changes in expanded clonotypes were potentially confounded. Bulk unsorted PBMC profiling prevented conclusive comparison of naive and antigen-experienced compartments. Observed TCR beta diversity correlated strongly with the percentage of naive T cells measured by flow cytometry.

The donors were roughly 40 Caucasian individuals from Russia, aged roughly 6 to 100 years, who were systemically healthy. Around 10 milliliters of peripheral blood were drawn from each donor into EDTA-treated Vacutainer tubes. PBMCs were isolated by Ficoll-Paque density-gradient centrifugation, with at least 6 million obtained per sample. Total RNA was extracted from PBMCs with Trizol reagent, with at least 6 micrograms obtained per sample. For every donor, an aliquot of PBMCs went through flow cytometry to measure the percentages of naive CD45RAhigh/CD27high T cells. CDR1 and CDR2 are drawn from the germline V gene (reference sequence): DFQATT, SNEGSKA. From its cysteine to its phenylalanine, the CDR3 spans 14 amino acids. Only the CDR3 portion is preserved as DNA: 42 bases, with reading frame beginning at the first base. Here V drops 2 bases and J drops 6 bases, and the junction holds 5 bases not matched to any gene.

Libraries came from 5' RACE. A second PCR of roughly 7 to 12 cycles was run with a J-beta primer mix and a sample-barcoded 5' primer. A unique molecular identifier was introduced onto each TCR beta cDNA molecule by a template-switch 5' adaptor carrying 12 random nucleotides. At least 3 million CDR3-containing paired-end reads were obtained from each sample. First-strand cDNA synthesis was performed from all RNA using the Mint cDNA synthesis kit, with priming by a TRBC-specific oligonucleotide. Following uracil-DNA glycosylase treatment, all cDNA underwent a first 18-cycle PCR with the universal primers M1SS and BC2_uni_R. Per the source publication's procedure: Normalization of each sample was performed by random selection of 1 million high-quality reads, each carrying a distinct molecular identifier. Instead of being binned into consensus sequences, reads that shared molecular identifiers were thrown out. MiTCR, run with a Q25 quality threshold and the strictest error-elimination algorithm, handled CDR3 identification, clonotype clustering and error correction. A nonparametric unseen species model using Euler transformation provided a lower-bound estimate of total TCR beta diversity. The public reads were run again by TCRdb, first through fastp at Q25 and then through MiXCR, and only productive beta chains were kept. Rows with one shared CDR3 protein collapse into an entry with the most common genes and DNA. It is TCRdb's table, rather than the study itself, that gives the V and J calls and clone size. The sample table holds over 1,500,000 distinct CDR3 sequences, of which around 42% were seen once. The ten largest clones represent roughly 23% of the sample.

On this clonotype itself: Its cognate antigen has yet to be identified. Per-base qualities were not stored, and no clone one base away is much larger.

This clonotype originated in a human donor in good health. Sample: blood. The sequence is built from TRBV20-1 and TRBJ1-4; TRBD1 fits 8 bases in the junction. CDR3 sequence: CSARSETGDEKLFF. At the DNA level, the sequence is TGCAGTGCTAGATCCGAGACAGGGGATGAAAAACTGTTTTTT.